This T cell receptor (beta chain) was sequenced for a study of T-cell reconstitution after alpha-beta-depleted transplantation in children. Germline lookup yields CDR1 SGDLS and CDR2 YYNGEE. The V gene lost 4 bases and the J gene lost 2 bases, with 14 bases spanning the gap. The CDR3 is 15 amino acids. Using unique molecular identifiers, the investigators prepared the TCRbeta library. Using its own MiXCR run on the PCR reads, TCRdb lists one record per CDR3 protein. This sample yields about 640,000 distinct CDR3 sequences, of which 16% are seen a single time; under 1.2% belongs to the top ten. This receptor was obtained from a human donor who donated a stem cell graft to a child with acute myeloid leukemia. The specimen was PBMCs from the stem cell graft donor, collected from the stem cell graft. The chain joins TRBV9 to TRBJ2-3; no clear D gene. The CDR3 loop is CASSPALWNTDTQYF. The CDR3 region has the DNA TGTGCCAGCAGCCCCGCTCTTTGGAACACAGATACGCAGTATTTT. The variable domain in full, completed from reference TRBV9 and TRBJ2-3, reads DSGVTQTPKHLITATGQRVTLRCSPRSGDLSVYWYQQSLDQGLQFLIQYYNGEERAKGNILERFSAQQFPDLHSELNLSSLELGDSALYFCASSPALWNTDTQYFGPGTRLTVL.